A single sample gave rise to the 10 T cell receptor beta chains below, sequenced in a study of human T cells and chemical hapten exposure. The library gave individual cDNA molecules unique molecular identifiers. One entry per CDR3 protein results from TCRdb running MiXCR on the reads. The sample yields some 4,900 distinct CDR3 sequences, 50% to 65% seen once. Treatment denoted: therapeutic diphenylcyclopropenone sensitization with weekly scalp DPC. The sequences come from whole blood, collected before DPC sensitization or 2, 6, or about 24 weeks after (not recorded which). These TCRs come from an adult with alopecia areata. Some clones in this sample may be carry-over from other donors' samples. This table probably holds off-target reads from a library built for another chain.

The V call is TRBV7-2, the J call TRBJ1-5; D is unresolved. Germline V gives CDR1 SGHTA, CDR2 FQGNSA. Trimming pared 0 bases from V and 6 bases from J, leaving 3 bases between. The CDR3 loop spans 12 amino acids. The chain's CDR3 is CASSLASQPQHF. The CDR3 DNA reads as TGTGCCAGCAGCTTAGCGAGTCAGCCCCAGCATTTT.

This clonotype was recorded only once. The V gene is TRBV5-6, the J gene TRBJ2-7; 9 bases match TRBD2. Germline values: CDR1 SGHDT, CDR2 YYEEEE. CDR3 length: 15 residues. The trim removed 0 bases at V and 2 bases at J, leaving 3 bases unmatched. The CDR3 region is CASSLGAGGPYEQYF. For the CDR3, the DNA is TGTGCCAGCAGCTTGGGGGCGGGAGGGCCCTACGAGCAGTACTTC.

The DNA of the CDR3 is TGTGCCAGCAGCCGCGCGGGCTCTGGAAACGAGCAGTACTTC. Translation: CASSRAGSGNEQYF. The rearrangement uses TRBV13 and TRBJ2-7; a possible D gene is TRBD2 (5 bases). The CDR3 sequence is 14 residues long. The V end lost 5 bases, the J end lost 5 bases, and 16 bases lay between the germline ends. Germline V gene data show CDR1 as PRHDT and CDR2 as FYEKMQ (reference sequence).

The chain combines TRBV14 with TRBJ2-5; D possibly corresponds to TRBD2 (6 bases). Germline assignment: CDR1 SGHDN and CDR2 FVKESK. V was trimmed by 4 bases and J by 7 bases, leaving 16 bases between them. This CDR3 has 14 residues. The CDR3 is CASSPPSGPRTQYF. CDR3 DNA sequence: TGTGCCAGCAGCCCTCCGAGCGGGCCACGGACCCAGTACTTC.

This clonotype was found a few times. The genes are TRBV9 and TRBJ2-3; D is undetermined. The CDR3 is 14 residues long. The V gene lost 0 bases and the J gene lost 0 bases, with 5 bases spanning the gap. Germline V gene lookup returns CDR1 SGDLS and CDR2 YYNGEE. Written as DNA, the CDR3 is TGTGCCAGCAGCGTAGACACTAGCACAGATACGCAGTATTTT. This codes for CASSVDTSTDTQYF.

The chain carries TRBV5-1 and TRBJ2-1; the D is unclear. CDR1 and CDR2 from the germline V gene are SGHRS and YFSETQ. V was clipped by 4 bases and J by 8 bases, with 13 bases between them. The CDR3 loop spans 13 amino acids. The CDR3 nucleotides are TGCGCCAGCAGCCCCTGGGCTAAGGATGAGCAGTTCTTC. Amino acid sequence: CASSPWAKDEQFF.

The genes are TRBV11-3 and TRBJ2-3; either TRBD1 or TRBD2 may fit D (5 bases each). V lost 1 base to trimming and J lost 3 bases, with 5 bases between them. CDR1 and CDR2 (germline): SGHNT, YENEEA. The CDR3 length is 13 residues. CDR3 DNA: TGTGCCAGCAGCTTAGGGGGGACAGATACGCAGTATTTT. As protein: CASSLGGTDTQYF.

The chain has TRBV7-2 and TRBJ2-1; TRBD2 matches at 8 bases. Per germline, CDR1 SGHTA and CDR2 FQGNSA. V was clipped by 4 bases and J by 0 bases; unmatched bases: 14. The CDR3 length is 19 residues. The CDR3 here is CASSSRIGLAYSSYNEQFF. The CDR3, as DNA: TGTGCCAGCAGCTCCCGCATTGGACTAGCCTACAGCTCCTACAATGAGCAGTTCTTC.

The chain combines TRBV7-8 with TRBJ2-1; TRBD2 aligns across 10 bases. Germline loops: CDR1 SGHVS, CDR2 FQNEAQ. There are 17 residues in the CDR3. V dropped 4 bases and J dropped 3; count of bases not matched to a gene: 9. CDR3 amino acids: CASSSQNLAGVYNEQFF. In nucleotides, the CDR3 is TGTGCCAGCAGCTCCCAGAACCTAGCGGGAGTCTACAATGAGCAGTTCTTC.

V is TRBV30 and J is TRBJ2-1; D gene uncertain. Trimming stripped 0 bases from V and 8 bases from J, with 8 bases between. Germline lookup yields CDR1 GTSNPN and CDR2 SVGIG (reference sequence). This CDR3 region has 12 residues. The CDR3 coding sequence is TGTGCCTGGAGTGTACGAAACTATGAGCAGTTCTTC. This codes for CAWSVRNYEQFF.